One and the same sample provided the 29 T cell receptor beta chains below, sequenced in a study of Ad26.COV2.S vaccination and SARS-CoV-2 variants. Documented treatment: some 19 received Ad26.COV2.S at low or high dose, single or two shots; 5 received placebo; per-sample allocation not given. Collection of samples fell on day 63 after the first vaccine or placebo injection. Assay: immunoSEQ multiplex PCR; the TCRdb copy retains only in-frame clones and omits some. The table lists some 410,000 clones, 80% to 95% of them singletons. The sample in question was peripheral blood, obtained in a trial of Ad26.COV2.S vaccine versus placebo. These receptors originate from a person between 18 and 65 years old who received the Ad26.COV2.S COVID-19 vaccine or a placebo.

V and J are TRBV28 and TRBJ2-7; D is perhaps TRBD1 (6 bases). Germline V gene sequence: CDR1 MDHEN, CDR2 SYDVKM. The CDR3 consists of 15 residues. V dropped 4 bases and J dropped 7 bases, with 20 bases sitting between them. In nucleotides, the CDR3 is TGTGCCAGCAGTTCCTCCTCCACAGGGTCTTGGGAGCAGTACTTC. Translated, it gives CASSSSSTGSWEQYF.

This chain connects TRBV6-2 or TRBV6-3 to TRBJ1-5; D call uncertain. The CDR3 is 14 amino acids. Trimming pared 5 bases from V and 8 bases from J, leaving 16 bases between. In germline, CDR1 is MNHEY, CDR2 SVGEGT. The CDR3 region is CASSMLRRFEPQHF. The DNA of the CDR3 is TGTGCCAGCAGTATGCTTCGACGGTTTGAGCCCCAGCATTTT.

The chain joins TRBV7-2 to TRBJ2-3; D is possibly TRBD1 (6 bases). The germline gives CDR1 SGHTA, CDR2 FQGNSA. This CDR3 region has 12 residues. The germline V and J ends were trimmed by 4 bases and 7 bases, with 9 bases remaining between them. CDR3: CASSSRGYTQYF. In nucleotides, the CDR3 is TGTGCCAGCAGCTCGAGGGGGTATACGCAGTATTTT.

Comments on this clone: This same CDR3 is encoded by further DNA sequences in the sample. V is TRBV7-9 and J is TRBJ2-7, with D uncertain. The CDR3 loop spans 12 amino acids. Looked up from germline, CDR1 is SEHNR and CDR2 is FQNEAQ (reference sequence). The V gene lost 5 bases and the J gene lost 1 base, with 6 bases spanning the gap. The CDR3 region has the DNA TGTGCCAGCAGCGATGATTCCTACGAGCAGTACTTC. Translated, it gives CASSDDSYEQYF.

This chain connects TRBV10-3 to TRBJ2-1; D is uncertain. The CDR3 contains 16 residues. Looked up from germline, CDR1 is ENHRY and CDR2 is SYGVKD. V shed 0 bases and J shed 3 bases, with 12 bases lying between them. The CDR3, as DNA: TGTGCCATCAGTGAGTCTCGACTTGGGGTCTACAATGAGCAGTTCTTC. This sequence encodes CAISESRLGVYNEQFF.

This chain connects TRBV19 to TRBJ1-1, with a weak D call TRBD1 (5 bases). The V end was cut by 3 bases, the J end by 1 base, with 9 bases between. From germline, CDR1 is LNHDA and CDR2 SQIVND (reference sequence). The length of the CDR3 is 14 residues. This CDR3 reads CASSMGGRNTEAFF. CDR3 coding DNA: TGTGCCAGTAGTATGGGGGGAAGGAACACTGAAGCTTTCTTT.

The DNA of the CDR3 is TGTGCCAGCAGCATCCTTCCTACAGGGAACGAGCAGTACTTC. It encodes CASSILPTGNEQYF. V usage is TRBV7-9 and J usage is TRBJ2-7, with D perhaps TRBD1 (6 bases). This CDR3 has 14 residues. The V and J ends lost 5 bases and 5 bases respectively, with 16 bases between them. CDR1 is SEHNR and CDR2 is FQNEAQ in the germline V gene (reference sequence).

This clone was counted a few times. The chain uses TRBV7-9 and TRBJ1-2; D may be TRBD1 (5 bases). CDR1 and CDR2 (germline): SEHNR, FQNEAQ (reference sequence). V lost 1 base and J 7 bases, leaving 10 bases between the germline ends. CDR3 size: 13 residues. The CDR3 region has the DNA TGTGCCAGCAGCTTAGACGTGCAGGGTGGCTACACCTTC. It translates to CASSLDVQGGYTF.

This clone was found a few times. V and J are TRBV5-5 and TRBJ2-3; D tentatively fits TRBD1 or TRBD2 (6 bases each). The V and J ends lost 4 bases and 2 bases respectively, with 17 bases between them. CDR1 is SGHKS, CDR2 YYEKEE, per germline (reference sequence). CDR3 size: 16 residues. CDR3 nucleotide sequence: TGTGCCAGCAGCGGTGGGGGGCAGAGTACCACAGATACGCAGTATTTT. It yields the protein CASSGGGQSTTDTQYF. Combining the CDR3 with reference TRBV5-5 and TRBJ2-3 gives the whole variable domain DAGVTQSPTHLIKTRGQQVTLRCSPISGHKSVSWYQQVLGQGPQFIFQYYEKEERGRGNFPDRFSARQFPNYSSELNVNALLLGDSALYLCASSGGGQSTTDTQYFGPGTRLTVL.

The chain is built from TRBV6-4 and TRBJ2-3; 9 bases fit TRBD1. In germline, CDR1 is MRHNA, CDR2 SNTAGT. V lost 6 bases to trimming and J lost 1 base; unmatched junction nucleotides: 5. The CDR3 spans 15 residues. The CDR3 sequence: CASRLQGAGTDTQYF. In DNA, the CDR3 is TGTGCCAGCAGGCTACAGGGGGCAGGCACAGATACGCAGTATTTT.

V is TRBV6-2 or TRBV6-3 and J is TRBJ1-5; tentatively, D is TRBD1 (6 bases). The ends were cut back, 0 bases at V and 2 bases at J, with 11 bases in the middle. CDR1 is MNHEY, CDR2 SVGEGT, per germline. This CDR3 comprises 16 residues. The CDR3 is CASSYSSGVGNQPQHF. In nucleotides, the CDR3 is TGTGCCAGCAGTTACTCGTCAGGGGTCGGCAATCAGCCCCAGCATTTT.

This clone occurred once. CDR3 DNA: TGCGCCAGCAGCGTGGGGACAGTTCGAGCCAAAAACATTCAGTACTTC. As protein: CASSVGTVRAKNIQYF. V gene TRBV5-1 combines with J gene TRBJ2-4; TRBD1 aligns across 7 bases. Per germline, CDR1 SGHRS and CDR2 YFSETQ. The junction had 7 bases not matched to a gene; V was cut back by 4 bases and J by 0 bases. This CDR3 spans 16 amino acids.

The CDR3 spells CASSSAQGRGEKLFF. In nucleotides, the CDR3 is TGTGCCAGCAGCTCGGCCCAGGGGCGGGGGGAAAAACTGTTTTTT. The chain joins TRBV11-2 to TRBJ1-4; D might be TRBD1 (6 bases). CDR3 length: 15 residues. The V gene's germline CDR1 is SGHAT and CDR2 FQNNGV. V dropped 4 bases and J dropped 8 bases, with 17 bases sitting between them.

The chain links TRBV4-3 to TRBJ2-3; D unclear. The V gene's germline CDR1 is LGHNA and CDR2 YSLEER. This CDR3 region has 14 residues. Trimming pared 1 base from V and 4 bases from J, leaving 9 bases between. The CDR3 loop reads CASSQVKRPDTQYF. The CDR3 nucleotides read TGCGCCAGCAGCCAAGTTAAGAGACCAGATACGCAGTATTTT.

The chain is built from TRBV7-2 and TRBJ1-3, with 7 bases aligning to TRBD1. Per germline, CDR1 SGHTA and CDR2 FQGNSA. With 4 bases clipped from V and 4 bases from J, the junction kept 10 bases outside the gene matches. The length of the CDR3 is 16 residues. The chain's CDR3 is CASSSLTGLRGNTIYF. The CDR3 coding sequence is TGTGCCAGCAGCTCGCTGACAGGGCTACGAGGAAACACCATATATTTT.

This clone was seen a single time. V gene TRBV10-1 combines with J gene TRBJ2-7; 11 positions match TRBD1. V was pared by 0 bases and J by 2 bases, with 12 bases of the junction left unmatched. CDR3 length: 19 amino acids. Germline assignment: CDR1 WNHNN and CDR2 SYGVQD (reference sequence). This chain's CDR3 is CASSESALRDRGSPYEQYF. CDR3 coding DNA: TGCGCCAGCAGTGAGTCAGCCCTGCGGGACAGGGGGAGCCCCTACGAGCAGTACTTC.

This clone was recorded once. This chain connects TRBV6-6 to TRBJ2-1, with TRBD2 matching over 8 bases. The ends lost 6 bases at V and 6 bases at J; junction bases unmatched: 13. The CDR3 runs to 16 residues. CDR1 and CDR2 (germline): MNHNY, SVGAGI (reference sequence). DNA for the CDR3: TGTGCCAGCAGCCCCGGGACTAGAGTAAGCGGCAATGAGCAGTTCTTC. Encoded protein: CASSPGTRVSGNEQFF.

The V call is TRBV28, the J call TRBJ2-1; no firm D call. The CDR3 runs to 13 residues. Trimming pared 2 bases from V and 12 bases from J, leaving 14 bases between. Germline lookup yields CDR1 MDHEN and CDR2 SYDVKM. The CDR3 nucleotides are TGTGCCAGCAGTTTAAGGCAGTCGTTTCGGCAGTTCTTC. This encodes CASSLRQSFRQFF.

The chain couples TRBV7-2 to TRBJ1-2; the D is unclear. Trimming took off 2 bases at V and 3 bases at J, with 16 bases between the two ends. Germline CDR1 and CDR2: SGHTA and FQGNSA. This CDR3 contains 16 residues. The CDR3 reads CASSLSPGLKDYGYTF. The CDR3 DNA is TGTGCCAGCAGCTTATCCCCAGGACTTAAGGACTATGGCTACACCTTC.

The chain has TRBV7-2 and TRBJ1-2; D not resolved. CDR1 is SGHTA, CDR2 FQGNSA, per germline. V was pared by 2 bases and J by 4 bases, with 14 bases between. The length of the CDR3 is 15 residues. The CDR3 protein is CASSLNARVSYGYTF. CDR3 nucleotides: TGTGCCAGCAGCTTAAATGCTAGGGTATCCTATGGCTACACCTTC. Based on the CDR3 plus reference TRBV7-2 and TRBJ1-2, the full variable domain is GAGVSQSPSNKVTEKGKDVELRCDPISGHTALYWYRQSLGQGLEFLIYFQGNSAPDKSGLPSDRFSAERTGGSVSTLTIQRTQQEDSAVYLCASSLNARVSYGYTFGSGTRLTVV.

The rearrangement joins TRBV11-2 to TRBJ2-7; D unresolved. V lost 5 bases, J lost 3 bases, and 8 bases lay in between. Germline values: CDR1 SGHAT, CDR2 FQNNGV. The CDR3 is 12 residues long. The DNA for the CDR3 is TGTGCCAGCAGCAATAAAGGCTACGAGCAGTACTTC. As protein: CASSNKGYEQYF. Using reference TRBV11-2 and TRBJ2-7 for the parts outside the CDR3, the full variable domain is EAGVAQSPRYKIIEKRQSVAFWCNPISGHATLYWYQQILGQGPKLLIQFQNNGVVDDSQLPKDRFSAERLKGVDSTLKIQPAKLEDSAVYLCASSNKGYEQYFGPGTRLTVT.

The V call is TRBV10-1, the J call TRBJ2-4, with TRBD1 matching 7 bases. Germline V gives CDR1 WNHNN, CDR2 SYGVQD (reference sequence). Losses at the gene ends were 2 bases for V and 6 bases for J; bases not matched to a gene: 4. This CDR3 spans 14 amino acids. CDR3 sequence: CASSETRDRNIQYF. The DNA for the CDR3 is TGCGCCAGCAGTGAGACCCGGGACAGAAACATTCAGTACTTC.

CDR3 in amino acids: CASSLPGNSYEQYF. CDR3 coding DNA: TGTGCCAGCAGTTTACCGGGTAACTCCTACGAGCAGTACTTC. The chain is built from TRBV28 and TRBJ2-7; D uncertain. V was clipped by 2 bases and J by 0 bases, with 8 bases between them. The CDR3 runs 14 residues. CDR1 is MDHEN, CDR2 SYDVKM, per germline.

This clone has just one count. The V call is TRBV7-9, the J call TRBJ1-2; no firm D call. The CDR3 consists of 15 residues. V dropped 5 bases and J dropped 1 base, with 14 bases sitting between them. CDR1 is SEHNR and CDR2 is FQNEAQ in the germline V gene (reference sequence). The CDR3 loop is CASSSGSKLNYGYTF. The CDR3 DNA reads TGTGCCAGCAGCAGCGGCAGCAAACTTAACTATGGCTACACCTTC.

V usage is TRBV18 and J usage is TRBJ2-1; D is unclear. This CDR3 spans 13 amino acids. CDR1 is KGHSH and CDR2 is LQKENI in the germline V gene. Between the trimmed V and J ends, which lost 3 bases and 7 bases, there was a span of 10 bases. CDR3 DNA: TGTGCCAGCTCACCGGTAGCAAGGAATGAGCAGTTCTTC. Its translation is CASSPVARNEQFF.

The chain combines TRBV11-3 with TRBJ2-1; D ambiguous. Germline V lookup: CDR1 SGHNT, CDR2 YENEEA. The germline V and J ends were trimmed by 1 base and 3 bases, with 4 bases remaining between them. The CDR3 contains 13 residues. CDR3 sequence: CASSLGDYNEQFF. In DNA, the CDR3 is TGTGCCAGCAGCTTAGGGGACTACAATGAGCAGTTCTTC. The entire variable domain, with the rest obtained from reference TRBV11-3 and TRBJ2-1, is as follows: EAGVVQSPRYKIIEKKQPVAFWCNPISGHNTLYWYLQNLGQGPELLIRYENEEAVDDSQLPKDRFSAERLKGVDSTLKIQPAELGDSAVYLCASSLGDYNEQFFGPGTRLTVL.

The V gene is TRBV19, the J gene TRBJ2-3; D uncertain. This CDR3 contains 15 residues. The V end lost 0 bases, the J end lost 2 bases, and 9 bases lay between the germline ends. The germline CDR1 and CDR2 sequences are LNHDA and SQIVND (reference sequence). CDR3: CASSIDNTYTDTQYF. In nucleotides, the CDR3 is TGTGCCAGTAGTATAGATAACACGTACACAGATACGCAGTATTTT.

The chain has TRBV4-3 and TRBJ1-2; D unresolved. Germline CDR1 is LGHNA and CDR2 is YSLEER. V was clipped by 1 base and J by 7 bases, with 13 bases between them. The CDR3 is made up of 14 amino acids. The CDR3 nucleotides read TGCGCCAGCAGCCAAGTACTGCAGGTGGGTGGCTACACCTTC. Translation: CASSQVLQVGGYTF.

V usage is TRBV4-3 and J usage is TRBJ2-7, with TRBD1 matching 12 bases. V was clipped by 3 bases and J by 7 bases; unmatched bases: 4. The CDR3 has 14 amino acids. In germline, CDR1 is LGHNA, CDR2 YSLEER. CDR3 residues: CASSQGQGAWEQYF. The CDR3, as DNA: TGCGCCAGCAGCCAGGGACAGGGGGCGTGGGAGCAGTACTTC.